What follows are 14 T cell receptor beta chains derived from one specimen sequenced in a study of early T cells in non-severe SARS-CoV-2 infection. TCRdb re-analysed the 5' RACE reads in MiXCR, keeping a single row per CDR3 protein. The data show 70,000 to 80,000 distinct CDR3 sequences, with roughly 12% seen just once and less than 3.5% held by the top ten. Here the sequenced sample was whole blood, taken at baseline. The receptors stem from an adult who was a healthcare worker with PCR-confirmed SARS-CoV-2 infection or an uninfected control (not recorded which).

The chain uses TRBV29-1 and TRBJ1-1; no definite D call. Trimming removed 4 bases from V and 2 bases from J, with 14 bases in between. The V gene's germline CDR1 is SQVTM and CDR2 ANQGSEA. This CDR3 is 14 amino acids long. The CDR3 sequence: CSVASLTGNTEAFF. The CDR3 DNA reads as TGCAGCGTTGCATCTCTCACGGGAAACACTGAAGCTTTCTTT.

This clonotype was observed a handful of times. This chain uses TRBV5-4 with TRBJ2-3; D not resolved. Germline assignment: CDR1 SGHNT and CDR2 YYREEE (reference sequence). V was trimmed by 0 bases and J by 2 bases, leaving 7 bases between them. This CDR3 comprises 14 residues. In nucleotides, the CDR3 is TGTGCCAGCAGCTTGGTTGGCGTCACAGATACGCAGTATTTT. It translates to CASSLVGVTDTQYF. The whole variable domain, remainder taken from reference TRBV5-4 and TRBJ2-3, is ETGVTQSPTHLIKTRGQQVTLRCSSQSGHNTVSWYQQALGQGPQFIFQYYREEENGRGNFPPRFSGLQFPNYSSELNVNALELDDSALYLCASSLVGVTDTQYFGPGTRLTVL.

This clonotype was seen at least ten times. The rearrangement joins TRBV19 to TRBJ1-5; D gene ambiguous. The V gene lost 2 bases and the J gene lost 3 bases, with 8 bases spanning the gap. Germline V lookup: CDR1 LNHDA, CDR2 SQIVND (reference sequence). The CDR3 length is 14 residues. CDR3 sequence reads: CASSINRLNQPQHF. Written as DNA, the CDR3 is TGTGCCAGTAGTATAAACAGACTCAATCAGCCCCAGCATTTT.

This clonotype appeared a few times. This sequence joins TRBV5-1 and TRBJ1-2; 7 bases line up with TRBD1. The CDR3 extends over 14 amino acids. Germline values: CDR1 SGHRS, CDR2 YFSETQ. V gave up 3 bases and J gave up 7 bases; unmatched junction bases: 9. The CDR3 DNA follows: TGCGCCAGCAGCTCCGACAGGGAATACGGTGGCTACACCTTC. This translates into CASSSDREYGGYTF.

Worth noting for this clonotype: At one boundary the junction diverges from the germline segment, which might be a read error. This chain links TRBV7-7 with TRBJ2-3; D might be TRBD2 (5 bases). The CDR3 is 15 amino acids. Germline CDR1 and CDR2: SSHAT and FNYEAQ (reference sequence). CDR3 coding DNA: TGTGCTAGCAGCTTAGGCCCTAGCTTGGGAGATACGCAGTATTTT. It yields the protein CASSLGPSLGDTQYF. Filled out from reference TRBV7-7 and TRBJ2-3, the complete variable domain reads GAGVSQSPRYKVTKRGQDVTLRCDPISSHATLYWYQQALGQGPEFLTYFNYEAQPDKSGLPSDRFSAERPEGSISTLTIQRTEQRDSAMYRCASSLGPSLGDTQYFGPGTRLTVL.

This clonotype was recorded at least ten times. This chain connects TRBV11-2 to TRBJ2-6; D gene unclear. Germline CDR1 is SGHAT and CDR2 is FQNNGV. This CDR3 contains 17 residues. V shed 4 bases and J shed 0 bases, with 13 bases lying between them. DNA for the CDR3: TGTGCCAGCAGCTCCCCGTTCGCTTTCTCTGGGGCCAACGTCCTGACTTTC. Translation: CASSSPFAFSGANVLTF.

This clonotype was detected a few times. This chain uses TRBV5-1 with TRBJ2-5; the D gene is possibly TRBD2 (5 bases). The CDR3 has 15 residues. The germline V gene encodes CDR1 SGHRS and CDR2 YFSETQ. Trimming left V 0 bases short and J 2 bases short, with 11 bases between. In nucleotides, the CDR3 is TGCGCCAGCAGCTTGGGGACTTCGTTGCAAGAGACCCAGTACTTC. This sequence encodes CASSLGTSLQETQYF.

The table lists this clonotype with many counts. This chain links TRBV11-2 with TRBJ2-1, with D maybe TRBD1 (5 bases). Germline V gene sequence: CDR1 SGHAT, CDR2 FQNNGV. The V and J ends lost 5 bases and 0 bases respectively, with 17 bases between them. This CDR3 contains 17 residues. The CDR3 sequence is CASSEAWGLRSYNEQFF. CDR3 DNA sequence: TGTGCCAGCAGCGAGGCGTGGGGCCTTCGCTCCTACAATGAGCAGTTCTTC. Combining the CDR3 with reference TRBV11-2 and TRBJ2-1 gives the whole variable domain EAGVAQSPRYKIIEKRQSVAFWCNPISGHATLYWYQQILGQGPKLLIQFQNNGVVDDSQLPKDRFSAERLKGVDSTLKIQPAKLEDSAVYLCASSEAWGLRSYNEQFFGPGTRLTVL.

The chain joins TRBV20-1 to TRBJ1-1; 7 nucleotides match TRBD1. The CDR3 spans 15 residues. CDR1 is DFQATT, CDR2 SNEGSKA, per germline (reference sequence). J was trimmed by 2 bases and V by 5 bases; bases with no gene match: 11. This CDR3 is CSAPDRRIPNTEAFF. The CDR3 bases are TGCAGTGCTCCGGACAGGCGAATACCTAACACTGAAGCTTTCTTT.

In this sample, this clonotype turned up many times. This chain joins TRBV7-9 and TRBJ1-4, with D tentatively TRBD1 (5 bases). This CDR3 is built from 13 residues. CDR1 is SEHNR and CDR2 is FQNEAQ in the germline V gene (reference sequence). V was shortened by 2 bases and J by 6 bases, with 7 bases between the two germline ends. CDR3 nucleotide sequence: TGTGCCAGCAGCTTATGGGGGGATGAAAAACTGTTTTTT. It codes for CASSLWGDEKLFF.

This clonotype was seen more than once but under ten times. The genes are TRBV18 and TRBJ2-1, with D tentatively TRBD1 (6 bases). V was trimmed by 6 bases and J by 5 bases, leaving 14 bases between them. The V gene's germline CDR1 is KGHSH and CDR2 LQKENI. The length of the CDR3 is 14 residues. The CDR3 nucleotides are TGTGCCAGCTCCACAGACAGGAAGAACAATGAGCAGTTCTTC. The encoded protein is CASSTDRKNNEQFF.

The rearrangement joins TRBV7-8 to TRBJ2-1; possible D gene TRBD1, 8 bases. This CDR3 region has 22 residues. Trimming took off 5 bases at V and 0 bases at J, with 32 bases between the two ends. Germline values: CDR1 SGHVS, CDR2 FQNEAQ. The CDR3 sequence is CASSPRTGRGNDLRSSYNEQFF. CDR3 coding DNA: TGTGCCAGCAGCCCAAGGACAGGGAGGGGTAATGATCTTAGAAGCTCCTACAATGAGCAGTTCTTC.

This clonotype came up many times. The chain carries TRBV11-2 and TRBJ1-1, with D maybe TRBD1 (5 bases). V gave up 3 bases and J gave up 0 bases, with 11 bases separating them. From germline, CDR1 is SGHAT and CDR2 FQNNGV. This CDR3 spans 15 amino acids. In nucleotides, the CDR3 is TGTGCCAGCAGCTTCTCTGGGGGGATGAACACTGAAGCTTTCTTT. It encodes CASSFSGGMNTEAFF.

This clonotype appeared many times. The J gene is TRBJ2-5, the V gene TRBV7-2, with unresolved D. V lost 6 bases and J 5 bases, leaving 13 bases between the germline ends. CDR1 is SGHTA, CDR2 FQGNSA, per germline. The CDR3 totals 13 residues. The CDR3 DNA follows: TGTGCCAGCAGTTTGACCCCTCAGGAGACCCAGTACTTC. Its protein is CASSLTPQETQYF.